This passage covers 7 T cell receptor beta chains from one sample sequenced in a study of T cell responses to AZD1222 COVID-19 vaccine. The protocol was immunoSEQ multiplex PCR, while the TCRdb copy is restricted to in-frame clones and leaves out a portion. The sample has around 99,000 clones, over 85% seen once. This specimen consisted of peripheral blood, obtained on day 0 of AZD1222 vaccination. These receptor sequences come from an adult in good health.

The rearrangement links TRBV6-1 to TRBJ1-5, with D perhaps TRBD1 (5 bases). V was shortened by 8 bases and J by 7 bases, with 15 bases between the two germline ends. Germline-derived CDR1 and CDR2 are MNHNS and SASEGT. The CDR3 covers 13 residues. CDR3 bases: TGTGCCAGCCGCGAAGCAGGGCGGCAGCCCCAGCATTTT. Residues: CASREAGRQPQHF.

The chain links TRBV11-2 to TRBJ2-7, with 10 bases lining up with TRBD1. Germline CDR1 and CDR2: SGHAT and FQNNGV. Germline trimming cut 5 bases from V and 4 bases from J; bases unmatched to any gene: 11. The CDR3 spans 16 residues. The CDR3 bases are TGTGCCAGCAGCCCGAAGCCGGGACAGGGGCGGTACGAGCAGTACTTC. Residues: CASSPKPGQGRYEQYF.

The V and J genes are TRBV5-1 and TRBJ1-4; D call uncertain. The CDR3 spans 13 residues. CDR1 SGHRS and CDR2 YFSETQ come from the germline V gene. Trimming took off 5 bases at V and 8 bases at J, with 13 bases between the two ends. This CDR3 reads CASRDPRGEKLFF. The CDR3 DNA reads TGCGCCAGCAGGGACCCGCGAGGCGAAAAACTGTTTTTT.

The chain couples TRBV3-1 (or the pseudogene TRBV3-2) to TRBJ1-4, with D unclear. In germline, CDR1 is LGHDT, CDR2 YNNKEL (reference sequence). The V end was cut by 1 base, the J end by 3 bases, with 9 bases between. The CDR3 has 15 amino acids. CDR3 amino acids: CASSQGGQSNEKLFF. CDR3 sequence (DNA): TGTGCCAGCAGCCAAGGAGGTCAGTCTAATGAAAAACTGTTTTTT.

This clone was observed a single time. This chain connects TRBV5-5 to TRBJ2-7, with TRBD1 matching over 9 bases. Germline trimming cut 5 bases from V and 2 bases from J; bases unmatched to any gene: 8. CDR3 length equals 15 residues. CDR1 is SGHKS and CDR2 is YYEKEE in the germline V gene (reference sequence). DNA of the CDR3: TGTGCCAGCAGACCGGGACAGGGAGCCCCCTACGAGCAGTACTTC. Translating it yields CASRPGQGAPYEQYF. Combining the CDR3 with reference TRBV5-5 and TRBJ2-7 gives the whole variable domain DAGVTQSPTHLIKTRGQQVTLRCSPISGHKSVSWYQQVLGQGPQFIFQYYEKEERGRGNFPDRFSARQFPNYSSELNVNALLLGDSALYLCASRPGQGAPYEQYFGPGTRLTVT.

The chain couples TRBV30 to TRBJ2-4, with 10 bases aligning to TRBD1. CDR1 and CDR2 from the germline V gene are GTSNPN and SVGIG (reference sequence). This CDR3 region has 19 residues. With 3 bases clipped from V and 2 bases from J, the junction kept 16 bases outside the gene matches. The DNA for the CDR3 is TGTGCCTGGAGGATCCGGGACAGGGGTTCCCGTTTACCCAAAAACATTCAGTACTTC. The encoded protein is CAWRIRDRGSRLPKNIQYF.

The CDR3 DNA sequence: TGTGCCAGCAGCGCCCGTAGCGGGAGCGGGGTTCATGAGCAGTTCTTC. Amino acid sequence: CASSARSGSGVHEQFF. The chain couples TRBV9 to TRBJ2-1; TRBD2 agrees at 9 bases. The CDR3 covers 16 residues. The junction had 12 bases not matched to a gene; V was cut back by 3 bases and J by 8 bases. Per germline, CDR1 SGDLS and CDR2 YYNGEE.